This T cell receptor (beta chain) is drawn from a study of T cell responses to AZD1222 COVID-19 vaccine. V shed 4 bases and J 2 bases; nucleotides not matched to a gene: 4. Germline assignment: CDR1 SQVTM and CDR2 ANQGSEA. This CDR3 region has 13 residues. Sequencing was performed with immunoSEQ multiplex PCR; in TCRdb, only in-frame clones are kept and a portion is missing. This table holds roughly 150,000 clones, 92% found once. This clone was picked up one time. Its specificity is unknown. Findings of the study overall: Donor demographics were predominantly white British with a female majority; clonal diversity may be underestimated. At study baseline, merely five or six AZD1222 recipients were seropositive. Sampled repertoires all dated from after the peak T cell response.

This chain uses TRBV29-1 with TRBJ1-2, with 7 bases fitting TRBD1. The sequenced sample was peripheral blood, obtained on day 0 of AZD1222 vaccination. The TCR comes from an adult in good health. The CDR3, as DNA: TGCAGCGTTGGACAGGGATCGAACTATGGCTACACCTTC. Residues: CSVGQGSNYGYTF.